Listed below are T cell receptor beta chains from one sample, sequenced in a study of blood T cells in healthy people across ages. TCRdb re-called the 5' RACE reads with MiXCR, one entry per CDR3 protein. The sample gives 1.5 million or so distinct CDR3 sequences, about 42% of which show up once; 4% is in the top ten. The specimen sequenced was blood. The receptors were gathered from a woman aged 18-29 years in good health. Each CDR3 is given with its conserved first and last residue. D genes are given only for firm matches. Clone size is given for some rows only: seen once, a few or many times, or a class if the clone is expanded.

d_call	clone_size	v_call	j_call	cdr3_aa	cdr3_nt
NA	NA	TRBV20-1	TRBJ2-3	CSARDPGKVADTQYF	TGCAGTGCTAGAGATCCAGGGAAGGTGGCAGATACGCAGTATTTT
NA	NA	TRBV11-2	TRBJ1-1	CASSRAANTEAFF	TGTGCCAGCAGCCGAGCAGCGAACACTGAAGCTTTCTTT
TRBD1	NA	TRBV7-2	TRBJ2-6	CASSQQGTSGANVLTF	TGTGCCAGCAGCCAACAGGGGACCTCTGGGGCCAACGTCCTGACTTTC
NA	few	TRBV20-1	TRBJ2-1	CSAPVGEQFF	TGCAGTGCTCCAGTAGGTGAGCAGTTCTTC
NA	NA	TRBV6-1	TRBJ2-3	CASTRRGTSVTDMQYF	TGTGCCAGCACCAGACGGGGGACGTCAGTGACAGATATGCAGTATTTT
TRBD2	NA	TRBV4-2	TRBJ2-5	CASSQGGLAGSEEQYF	TGTGCCAGCAGCCAAGGAGGCCTAGCGGGTTCTGAAGAGCAGTACTTC
TRBD1	NA	TRBV23-1	TRBJ1-5	CAPPGTEYYNYQPQHF	TGCGCCCCGCCGGGGACAGAATATTATAATTATCAGCCCCAGCATTTT
NA	many	TRBV3-1	TRBJ2-7	CASSPYREGDEQYF	TGTGCCAGCAGCCCATACAGGGAGGGCGACGAGCAGTACTTC
NA	few	TRBV4-3	TRBJ1-2	CASSQGQNPNYGYTF	TGCGCCAGCAGCCAAGGACAGAATCCTAACTATGGCTACACCTTC
TRBD2	NA	TRBV7-2	TRBJ2-3	CASSFLLAGVDDTQYF	TGTGCCAGCAGCTTTCTTCTAGCGGGAGTAGATGATACGCAGTATTTT
TRBD1	few	TRBV20-1	TRBJ1-5	CSASPFDRAGQPQHF	TGCAGTGCTAGCCCATTCGACAGGGCGGGTCAGCCCCAGCATTTT
NA	NA	TRBV29-1	TRBJ2-5	CSVERQIRNEQYF	TGCAGCGTTGAACGGCAGATTAGGAATGAGCAGTACTTC
NA	few	TRBV21-1	TRBJ2-5	CASSKEMDRADQETQYF	TGTGCCAGCAGCAAAGAAATGGACAGGGCAGACCAAGAGACCCAGTACTTC
NA	many	TRBV6-6	TRBJ2-1	CASSSPRLAGAYNEQFF	TGTGCCAGCAGTTCCCCCCGATTGGCGGGGGCGTACAATGAGCAGTTCTTC
NA	NA	TRBV6-6	TRBJ2-1	CASSPPGRDEQFF	TGTGCCAGCAGCCCTCCGGGGCGGGATGAGCAGTTCTTC
TRBD1	NA	TRBV10-3	TRBJ1-2	CAIRGTGKGYTF	TGTGCCATCAGGGGGACAGGGAAGGGCTACACCTTC
NA	few	TRBV10-3	TRBJ1-2	CAISESLMDRRVGYTF	TGTGCCATCAGTGAGTCGTTGATGGACCGCCGGGTGGGCTACACCTTC
NA	few	TRBV4-3	TRBJ2-1	CASGHRNYNEQDF	TGCGCCAGCGGCCACCGGAACTACAATGAGCAGGACTTC
TRBD1	NA	TRBV6-5	TRBJ2-5	CASGETGNNEQYF	TGTGCCAGCGGCGAGACAGGGAACAATGAGCAGTACTTC
NA	NA	TRBV20-1	TRBJ1-1	CSAQTKSTEAFF	TGCAGTGCCCAAACTAAGTCCACTGAAGCTTTCTTT
NA	many	TRBV7-9	TRBJ1-2	CASSLGQTGYTF	TGTGCCAGCAGCTTAGGGCAGACGGGCTACACCTTC
NA	few	TRBV20-1	TRBJ1-2	CSAVRSNYGYTF	TGCAGTGCGGTCAGATCTAACTATGGCTACACCTTC
NA	few	TRBV6-2/TRBV6-3	TRBJ1-1	CASSYSAGLEAFF	TGTGCCAGCAGTTACTCCGCAGGACTTGAAGCTTTCTTT
NA	NA	TRBV18	TRBJ1-2	CASSPGENYGYTF	TGTGCCAGCTCACCAGGGGAGAACTATGGCTACACCTTC
TRBD1	NA	TRBV24-1	TRBJ2-5	CATSATGKKTQYF	TGTGCCACCAGTGCGACAGGGAAAAAGACCCAGTACTTC
NA	NA	TRBV6-2/TRBV6-3	TRBJ2-4	CATRAGPLAKNIQYF	TGTGCCACCCGCGCGGGACCCCTAGCCAAAAACATTCAGTACTTC
NA	NA	TRBV4-1	TRBJ1-1	CASSQVPGGYKNTEAFF	TGCGCCAGCAGCCAAGTCCCCGGGGGCTACAAGAACACTGAAGCTTTCTTT
NA	few	TRBV6-2/TRBV6-3	TRBJ2-4	CASTGLWGTFKNIQYF	TGTGCCAGCACGGGATTATGGGGGACGTTTAAGAACATTCAGTACTTC
TRBD2	many	TRBV19	TRBJ2-1	CASSTLAGGYNEQFF	TGTGCCAGTAGTACTCTAGCGGGGGGATACAATGAGCAGTTCTTC
NA	NA	TRBV12-3/TRBV12-4	TRBJ1-2	CASSRLLGPYGYTF	TGTGCCAGCAGCCGACTGTTGGGGCCCTATGGCTACACCTTC
NA	NA	TRBV12-5	TRBJ2-1	CASGLSGGRNNKQFF	TGTGCTAGTGGTTTGTCGGGGGGCCGCAACAATAAGCAGTTCTTC
TRBD1	few	TRBV27	TRBJ1-6	CASRRGTGTNSPLHF	TGTGCCAGCAGACGTGGGACAGGGACTAATTCACCCCTCCACTTT
NA	NA	TRBV20-1	TRBJ2-1	CSATRPPPGEQFF	TGCAGTGCTACCCGCCCTCCCCCTGGTGAGCAGTTCTTC
NA	NA	TRBV10-3	TRBJ1-1	CAISEYTVNTEAFF	TGTGCCATCAGTGAGTATACGGTGAACACTGAAGCTTTCTTT
TRBD1	NA	TRBV9	TRBJ2-1	CASSAQISGGQETQFF	TGTGCCAGCAGCGCGCAAATCTCAGGGGGCCAAGAGACCCAGTTCTTC
TRBD1	NA	TRBV27	TRBJ2-2	CASRQGPNTGELFF	TGTGCCAGTAGACAGGGGCCGAACACCGGGGAGCTGTTTTTT
TRBD2	NA	TRBV4-2	TRBJ2-1	CASSIAGGLVDEQFF	TGTGCCAGCAGCATAGCGGGAGGGCTTGTGGATGAGCAGTTCTTC
TRBD2	few	TRBV12-3/TRBV12-4	TRBJ2-5	CASSSGLAGGSQETQYF	TGTGCCAGCAGTTCCGGACTAGCGGGAGGATCACAAGAGACCCAGTACTTC
NA	few	TRBV6-6	TRBJ2-1	CASAYTYNEQFF	TGTGCCAGCGCTTACACCTACAATGAGCAGTTCTTC
NA	NA	TRBV6-5	TRBJ1-5	CASSHDGFSNQPQHF	TGTGCCAGCAGTCACGACGGGTTTAGCAATCAGCCCCAGCATTTT
NA	few	TRBV2	TRBJ1-6	CASRPRESSYNSPLHF	TGTGCCAGCAGGCCCAGGGAGAGCTCCTATAATTCACCCCTCCACTTT
NA	few	TRBV9	TRBJ2-1	CASSVSTSSYNEQFF	TGTGCCAGCAGCGTCAGTACCAGCTCCTACAATGAGCAGTTCTTC
NA	NA	TRBV5-1	TRBJ1-4	CASSPTGAPNEKLFF	TGCGCCAGCAGCCCGACTGGGGCGCCTAATGAAAAACTGTTTTTT
NA	few	TRBV6-5	TRBJ2-5	CASSQGLLYQETQYF	TGTGCCAGCAGTCAGGGACTTCTGTACCAAGAGACCCAGTACTTC
NA	NA	TRBV25-1	TRBJ2-5	CASSGGSSLAYNEQYF	TGTGCCAGCAGTGGGGGGTCTTCTCTAGCCTACAATGAGCAGTACTTC
TRBD1	NA	TRBV5-4	TRBJ2-4	CASSTRQGARENIQYF	TGTGCCAGCAGCACTAGACAGGGCGCGCGGGAAAACATTCAGTACTTC
NA	NA	TRBV6-5	TRBJ2-5	CASSPAGEETQYF	TGTGCCAGCAGTCCCGCAGGGGAAGAGACCCAGTACTTC
TRBD2	NA	TRBV6-1	TRBJ2-1	CAGGLAEQFF	TGTGCCGGGGGACTAGCGGAGCAGTTCTTC